The subject of this entry is one T cell receptor beta chain. Its antigen remains unidentified. The data belong to a study of naive and memory T cell subsets. Study-level points and caveats: Over 85% of naive TCR sequences appeared only once, unlike memory subsets. Diversity fell and Gini index rose from naive through CM, EM, EMRA.

The beta constant-region primer was an equimolar mix of two oligonucleotides covering TRBC1 and TRBC2. The ligated cDNA underwent four PCR rounds using SP2 and nested alpha and beta constant-region primers. TCRdb reanalysed the UMI-ligation and nested PCR reads using MiXCR and keeps one entry per CDR3 protein. The table lists about 82,000 distinct CDR3 sequences, 9% of them singletons, with 1.2% in the top ten. CDR1 is MNHNY and CDR2 is SVGAGI in the germline V gene (reference sequence). Trimming removed 6 bases from V and 6 bases from J, with 11 bases in between. The CDR3 length is 12 residues. The material sequenced was naive CD8+ T cells from blood. The chain carries TRBV6-6 and TRBJ1-1, with a weak D call TRBD1 (5 bases). The clonotype originates from a human donor in good health. CDR3 DNA sequence: TGTGCCAGCAGCGAGGGGCGGGCTGAAGCTTTCTTT. Translation gives CASSEGRAEAFF.